This T cell receptor beta chain originates from a study of T cells in women clearing cervical HPV infection. As concerns this clone: The CDR3 end lies 3 residues beyond the end of the read and is filled in from the germline J gene.

This CDR3 has 16 residues. Germline V lookup: CDR1 MNHEY, CDR2 SVGEGT. Repertoires were generated with immunoSEQ multiplex PCR, while TCRdb's copy carries only in-frame clones and drops some. This table lists more than 20,000 clones. The gene calls are TRBV6-2 or TRBV6-3 and TRBJ2-3; D is possibly TRBD1 (5 bases). Sequenced sample: blood buffy coat. The clonotype was recovered from a woman between 18 and 70 years old with a cervical HPV16 infection that either progressed to CIN3+ or cleared (not recorded which). The CDR3 bases that were read are TGTGCCAGCAGTTACTTCGGCAGGGCAAGCAATCAGCCG. This codes for CASSYFGRASNQP. The entire CDR3 reads CASSYFGRASNQPQYF.